The 18 T cell receptor beta chains below all came from one sample that was sequenced in a study of CD8 T cells in Susac syndrome. An amount of RNA that ranged from roughly 0.45 to 1 ug was reverse transcribed with random hexamers. TCRdb passed the immunoSEQ multiplex PCR reads through MiXCR, listing each CDR3 protein once. The sample includes approximately 190,000 distinct CDR3 sequences, 95% seen only once; the top ten take about 0.15%. Sequencing was performed on CD8+ T cells from PBMCs. These receptors were taken from a human donor with Susac syndrome.

This chain links TRBV29-1 with TRBJ1-2; 8 bases are shared with TRBD1. The CDR3 loop spans 11 amino acids. V was clipped by 5 bases and J by 8 bases; unmatched bases: 4. The germline V gene encodes CDR1 SQVTM and CDR2 ANQGSEA. CDR3 coding DNA: TGCAGCGTTAGACAGGGGTTCGGCTACACCTTC. It yields the protein CSVRQGFGYTF. Variable domain in full (rest from reference TRBV29-1 and TRBJ1-2): SAVISQKPSRDICQRGTSLTIQCQVDSQVTMMFWYRQQPGQSLTLIATANQGSEATYESGFVIDKFPISRPNLTFSTLTVSNMSPEDSSIYLCSVRQGFGYTFGSGTRLTVV.

J is TRBJ1-1 and V is TRBV4-1; D unresolved. CDR3 length: 14 amino acids. Germline V gives CDR1 MGHRA, CDR2 YSYEKL. V was clipped by 0 bases and J by 6 bases, with 11 bases between them. CDR3 sequence reads: CASSQDFGVSEAFF. Written as DNA, the CDR3 is TGCGCCAGCAGCCAAGATTTTGGGGTCTCTGAAGCTTTCTTT.

The chain employs TRBV13 and TRBJ2-3; 8 nucleotides match TRBD2. Germline loops: CDR1 PRHDT, CDR2 FYEKMQ (reference sequence). With 2 bases clipped from V and 2 bases from J, the junction kept 6 bases outside the gene matches. CDR3 length: 16 residues. The CDR3 DNA reads as TGTGCCAGCAGCTTATCGGGACTAGAGATCACAGATACGCAGTATTTT. Translating it yields CASSLSGLEITDTQYF.

J is TRBJ1-1 and V is TRBV20-1; the D is unclear. CDR3 length: 16 residues. Germline V CDR1 and CDR2: DFQATT, SNEGSKA (reference sequence). Trimming stripped 2 bases from V and 0 bases from J, with 16 bases between. The DNA for the CDR3 is TGCAGTGCTAGACCCTACCAGGATCGCTTGAACACTGAAGCTTTCTTT. This codes for CSARPYQDRLNTEAFF.

This clonotype was counted once. V is TRBV9 and J is TRBJ2-1; TRBD2 matches 8 bases. Germline V gene lookup returns CDR1 SGDLS and CDR2 YYNGEE. The CDR3 sequence is 15 residues long. V dropped 3 bases and J dropped 7; count of bases not matched to a gene: 9. This chain's CDR3 is CASSGREGSINEQFF. The DNA of the CDR3 is TGTGCCAGCAGCGGCCGGGAGGGCAGTATAAATGAGCAGTTCTTC.

The chain links TRBV15 to TRBJ2-7; D unclear. Looked up from germline, CDR1 is LNHNV and CDR2 is YYDKDF (reference sequence). The CDR3 covers 13 residues. V lost 4 bases to trimming and J lost 2 bases, with 9 bases between them. CDR3 region: CATSKRSTYEQYF. DNA for the CDR3: TGTGCCACCAGCAAACGAAGTACCTACGAGCAGTACTTC.

The gene calls are TRBV20-1 and TRBJ2-7; tentatively, D is TRBD2 (6 bases). The V gene lost 1 base and the J gene lost 7 bases, with 26 bases spanning the gap. The CDR3 totals 17 residues. CDR1 is DFQATT and CDR2 is SNEGSKA in the germline V gene (reference sequence). The CDR3 region has the DNA TGCAGTGCTAGAGCTCCGTTGGGAGGAGGTCAGACGGGGGAGCAGTACTTC. Translating gives CSARAPLGGGQTGEQYF.

The rearrangement uses TRBV23-1 and TRBJ1-6; 10 bases map to TRBD1. TRBV23-1 is an ORF for which the function is uncertain. The J segment lost 5 bases and the V segment lost 0 bases, leaving 7 bases of the junction unmatched. This CDR3 has 18 amino acids. The CDR3 nucleotides read TGCGCCAGCAGTCAATCGCCTAGACAGGGGGCTAATAATTCACCCCTCCACTTT. Encoded protein: CASSQSPRQGANNSPLHF.

The rearrangement links TRBV20-1 to TRBJ1-2; D may be TRBD1 (5 bases). V lost 4 bases to trimming and J lost 0 bases, with 9 bases between them. CDR1 DFQATT and CDR2 SNEGSKA come from the germline V gene (reference sequence). The CDR3 is 13 amino acids. CDR3 loop: CSANPQANYGYTF. CDR3 nucleotides: TGCAGTGCTAACCCACAGGCTAACTATGGCTACACCTTC.

The gene calls are TRBV20-1 and TRBJ2-7; 9 positions agree with TRBD2. After removal of 1 base from V and 6 bases from J, the junction contained 10 bases not matched to a gene. The CDR3 totals 15 residues. In germline, CDR1 is DFQATT, CDR2 SNEGSKA (reference sequence). CDR3 protein: CSARAGTSSRREQYF. As DNA, the CDR3 is TGCAGTGCTAGAGCCGGGACTAGCAGTCGCCGCGAGCAGTACTTC.

DNA for the CDR3: TGCAGTGCTAGAGATCCCCCACAACAGGGGGGCTATGGCTACACCTTC. It yields the protein CSARDPPQQGGYGYTF. The J gene is TRBJ1-2, the V gene TRBV20-1; 8 bases are shared with TRBD1. This CDR3 region has 16 residues. V shed 0 bases and J 4 bases; nucleotides not matched to a gene: 10. CDR1 and CDR2 from the germline V gene are DFQATT and SNEGSKA (reference sequence).

The chain uses TRBV7-3 and TRBJ2-1, with TRBD2 identical over 8 bases. The CDR3 totals 16 residues. V shed 1 base and J 1 base; nucleotides not matched to a gene: 3. The V gene's germline CDR1 is SGHTA and CDR2 FQGTGA. CDR3 residues: CASSLIGGGSYNEQFF. As DNA, the CDR3 is TGTGCCAGCAGCTTAATCGGGGGGGGGTCCTACAATGAGCAGTTCTTC.

The chain links TRBV27 to TRBJ1-1; no definite D call. This CDR3 spans 15 amino acids. The V gene lost 5 bases and the J gene lost 2 bases, with 15 bases spanning the gap. Germline V gene lookup returns CDR1 MNHEY and CDR2 SMNVEV (reference sequence). CDR3 in amino acids: CASSPFPATNTEAFF. CDR3 coding DNA: TGTGCCAGCAGTCCTTTTCCCGCGACAAACACTGAAGCTTTCTTT.

This clonotype was found once. The chain carries TRBV2 and TRBJ2-7; TRBD2 might be the D (5 bases). Germline CDR1 is SNHLY and CDR2 is FYNNEI. V shed 1 base and J shed 3 bases, with 10 bases lying between them. This CDR3 is built from 14 residues. CDR3 sequence: CASSEGTDYYEQYF. CDR3 sequence (DNA): TGTGCCAGCAGTGAAGGGACTGACTACTACGAGCAGTACTTC. Full variable domain (rest looked up from reference TRBV2 and TRBJ2-7): EPEVTQTPSHQVTQMGQEVILRCVPISNHLYFYWYRQILGQKVEFLVSFYNNEISEKSEIFDDQFSVERPDGSNFTLKIRSTKLEDSAMYFCASSEGTDYYEQYFGPGTRLTVT.

The CDR3 is CASSLWGTGVDEQFF. DNA of the CDR3: TGTGCCAGCAGTTTGTGGGGGACAGGGGTCGATGAGCAGTTCTTC. The rearrangement links TRBV27 to TRBJ2-1, with 10 bases lining up with TRBD1. The CDR3 has 15 residues. CDR1 and CDR2 (germline): MNHEY, SMNVEV (reference sequence). V was pared by 3 bases and J by 8 bases, with 7 bases of the junction left unmatched.

DNA of the CDR3: TGTGCCAGCAGGCAGGGATATAGCAATCAGCCCCAGCATTTT. As protein: CASRQGYSNQPQHF. The rearrangement uses TRBV2 and TRBJ1-5; D is possibly TRBD1 (5 bases). CDR3 length equals 14 residues. CDR1 is SNHLY and CDR2 is FYNNEI in the germline V gene. V lost 6 bases, J lost 0 bases, and 9 bases lay in between.

The J gene is TRBJ2-2, the V gene TRBV7-2; perhaps D is TRBD1 or TRBD2 (5 bases each). The germline V gene has CDR1 SGHTA and CDR2 FQGNSA. Trimming removed 8 bases from V and 4 bases from J, with 14 bases in between. This CDR3 spans 14 amino acids. CDR3 coding DNA: TGTGCCAGCCGCATTGAGGGGAGCACCGGGGAGCTGTTTTTT. Protein product: CASRIEGSTGELFF.

The chain has TRBV7-9 and TRBJ2-7, with 8 bases that match TRBD1. V gave up 8 bases and J gave up 4 bases; unmatched junction bases: 10. The V gene's germline CDR1 is SEHNR and CDR2 FQNEAQ (reference sequence). The CDR3 is 14 amino acids. CDR3 nucleotide sequence: TGTGCCAGCTCACAAGGCCAGGGGGCTTACGAGCAGTACTTC. Its protein is CASSQGQGAYEQYF.